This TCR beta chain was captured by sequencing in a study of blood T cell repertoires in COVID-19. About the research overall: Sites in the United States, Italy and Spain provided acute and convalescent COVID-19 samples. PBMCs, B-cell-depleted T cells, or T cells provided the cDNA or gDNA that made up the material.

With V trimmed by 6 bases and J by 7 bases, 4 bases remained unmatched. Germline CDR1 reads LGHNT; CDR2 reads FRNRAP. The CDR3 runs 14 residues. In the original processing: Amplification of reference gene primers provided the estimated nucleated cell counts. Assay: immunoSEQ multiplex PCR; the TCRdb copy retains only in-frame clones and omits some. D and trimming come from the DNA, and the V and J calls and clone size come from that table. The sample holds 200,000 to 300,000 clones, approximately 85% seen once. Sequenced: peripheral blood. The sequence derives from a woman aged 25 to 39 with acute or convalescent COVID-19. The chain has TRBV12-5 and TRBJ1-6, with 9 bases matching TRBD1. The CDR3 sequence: CASGYGQGNSPLHF. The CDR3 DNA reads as TGTGCTAGTGGATACGGACAGGGGAATTCACCCCTCCACTTT.